This T cell receptor (beta chain) originates from a study of regulatory T cells in long-lasting Graves disease. Researchers made TCR beta libraries by using iRepertoire HTBI primers and running Arm-PCR on CDR3 regions. TCRdb fed the multiplex PCR reads into MiXCR, producing one record per CDR3 protein. Of about 620,000 distinct CDR3 sequences detected, approximately 15% appear once; the ten largest clones hold roughly 18%. Specified time point: newly diagnosed GD, antithyroid drugs for less than 3 months. TCR sequences were obtained from RNA taken from PBMCs. CDR3 length: 14 amino acids. Germline loops: CDR1 SQVTM, CDR2 ANQGSEA. Trimming shortened V by 5 bases and J by 0 bases, and 13 bases separated the two germline ends. This clonotype appeared many times. The data were also submitted as part of a second study, on T cells in Graves' hyperthyroidism and ophthalmopathy.

The source was peripheral blood mononuclear cells (PBMCs), collected at new diagnosis, from a patient treated with antithyroid drugs. The gene calls are TRBV29-1 and TRBJ1-1, with D possibly being TRBD1 (5 bases). This clonotype originated in a woman aged 25 to 45 with Graves disease. The CDR3 DNA sequence: TGCAGCGTTTTAGATACAGGCATGAACACTGAAGCTTTCTTT. This translates into CSVLDTGMNTEAFF.